The TCR beta chain under discussion was sequenced for a study of identical twins (dated by TCRdb to 2016 to 2017). Context from the whole study: To test whether fetal clonotypes persist, the study used deep sequencing on TCR alpha and beta repertoires from monozygotic twins, unrelated adults of various ages, and cord blood. Replicate twin experiments were performed at different times using different library preparation protocols to rule out contamination. The investigation overall reported the following: Invariant T cells such as MAIT and iNKT could partly confound zero-insertion analyses, though diverse VJ usage argued against this for most clonotypes. Abundant cord blood beta clonotypes had fewer insertions, young adult naive repertoires showed a similar but weaker trend, and memory repertoires showed no such trend. A weaker excess of twin sharing was found in beta out-of-frame sequences because the signal-to-noise ratio was lowered by fewer shared sequences. Because the same donors could not be followed over many years, the conclusions relied on cross-sectional statistical analysis. Out-of-frame TCR alpha sharing in monozygotic twins was systematically underestimated by recombination models, whereas sharing between unrelated individuals was in agreement with the recombination models. Compared with coincidental sharing between unrelated individuals, out-of-frame TCR alpha sequences shared between twins showed an excess of sequences with low generation probability.

The CDR3 runs 18 amino acids, cysteine and phenylalanine included. Solely the CDR3 DNA is kept, with 54 bases framed from the first base. V trim: 4 bases; J trim: 7 bases; unmatched bases: 16. Libraries were constructed by 5' RACE. TCRdb records Illumina HiSeq 2000 as the sequencer. Template switching introduced a universal primer binding site; the final cDNA contained a unique molecular identifier, enabling accurate counting of TCR cDNA molecules. Specific primers in the conserved constant-segment region were used to synthesize first-strand cDNA for the TCR alpha and beta chains. Each cDNA library was double barcoded, with a SMART-Mk sample barcode plus Illumina barcodes, to control for contamination. TruSeq adapter sequences, together with Illumina sample barcodes, were added in two successive PCR steps. Sequencing of the TCR alpha and beta cDNA libraries was done on the Illumina HiSeq platform using custom primers. The paper's processing steps were these. Raw reads were processed with MiGEC to extract unique molecular identifiers, and MiXCR was used to determine CDR3 positions. Recombination models were inferred per individual with the repgenHMM and IGoR tools using an EM algorithm. Shared clonotype analysis was performed with the tcR package in R, normalizing sharing by the product of cloneset sizes. To study raw recombination without the effects of thymic and clonal selection, out-of-frame nonproductive sequences were analyzed. Clones were called with MiXCR by TCRdb after fastp trimmed the public reads at Q25, and only in-frame beta chains were retained. CDR3 protein sequences are deduplicated, and each keeps its most common genes and DNA. These V and J calls are TCRdb output, not the study's own analysis. This sample comprises some 96,000 distinct CDR3 sequences, under 7% of them detected only once. The top ten clones comprise about 12% of the sample.

Every donor was a healthy Caucasian. Using Miltenyi CD45RO+ enrichment and human naive T-cell isolation kits, memory (CD45RO+) and naive T cells were isolated from PBMC. Turning to this clonotype: This receptor's antigen is unknown. Base qualities are missing; no much larger clone stands one base away.

Sequenced material: memory T cells sorted from blood. The cell subset or site label on this specimen signifies: CD45RO+ enriched T cells. This receptor chain uses TRBV12-3 or TRBV12-4 and TRBJ2-2, with 9 junctional bases fitting TRBD1. The TCR was taken from a woman between 50 and 59 years old in good health. Here is the DNA: TGTGCCAGCAGTTCACTTCGGGGACAGGGAGGTCGGAGCGGGGAGCTGTTTTTT. It encodes CASSSLRGQGGRSGELFF.